A single sample is the source of the 29 T cell receptor beta chains below, sequenced in a study of blood T cell repertoires in COVID-19. The method was immunoSEQ multiplex PCR; TCRdb's version includes in-frame clones alone and lacks a portion of them. The profile shows more than 150,000 clones, 89% of them singletons. Source material: peripheral blood. These receptors were taken from a man in his forties or fifties with acute or convalescent COVID-19.

V usage is TRBV19 and J usage is TRBJ2-7; TRBD1 matches 10 bases. Per germline, CDR1 LNHDA and CDR2 SQIVND (reference sequence). This CDR3 is built from 14 residues. J was trimmed by 2 bases and V by 4 bases; bases with no gene match: 2. CDR3 coding DNA: TGTGCCAGTAGTACGACAGGGGGCACCTACGAGCAGTACTTC. The encoded protein is CASSTTGGTYEQYF.

This clone was counted a single time. The rearrangement links TRBV4-2 to TRBJ2-7, with 7 bases identical to TRBD1. This CDR3 has 17 amino acids. The V and J ends lost 1 base and 5 bases, in that order; junction bases with no gene match: 14. Germline V lookup: CDR1 LGHNA, CDR2 YNFKEQ. Here the CDR3 reads CASSQGLSRGGEDEQYF. CDR3 sequence (DNA): TGTGCCAGCAGCCAAGGTCTAAGTCGAGGGGGCGAGGACGAGCAGTACTTC.

V and J are TRBV29-1 and TRBJ1-1; no clear D. Trimming stripped 7 bases from V and 5 bases from J, with 14 bases between. Germline V lookup: CDR1 SQVTM, CDR2 ANQGSEA. The CDR3 sequence is 12 residues long. The CDR3 sequence is CSAGRGKTEAFF. The CDR3 nucleotides are TGCAGCGCTGGACGGGGTAAGACTGAAGCTTTCTTT.

This chain links TRBV6-5 with TRBJ1-1, with no clear D. This CDR3 has 15 residues. CDR1 is MNHEY, CDR2 SVGAGI, per germline. Trimming took off 0 bases at V and 7 bases at J, with 15 bases between the two ends. CDR3 coding DNA: TGTGCCAGCAGTTACTCGAGTATAGGGCGGGATGAAGCTTTCTTT. Protein: CASSYSSIGRDEAFF.

A single count supports this clone. The chain recombines TRBV9 with TRBJ2-5; 9 bases align to TRBD2. The CDR3 is made up of 17 amino acids. V trimming: 0 bases; J trimming: 2 bases; junction bases outside the gene matches: 8. Per germline, CDR1 SGDLS and CDR2 YYNGEE. In nucleotides, the CDR3 is TGTGCCAGCAGCGTAGGCCTAGCGGGGAATATGCAAGAGACCCAGTACTTC. Amino acid sequence: CASSVGLAGNMQETQYF.

The CDR3 region has the DNA TGCGCCAGCAGCCAAGAACTGGCGCGCGGGAACATTCAGTACTTC. Protein product: CASSQELARGNIQYF. The J gene is TRBJ2-4, the V gene TRBV4-3, with a possible D match to TRBD2 (5 bases). CDR1 LGHNA and CDR2 YSLEER come from the germline V gene. The CDR3 is 15 amino acids. V lost 0 bases and J 7 bases, leaving 13 bases between the germline ends.

J is TRBJ2-5 and V is TRBV29-1; TRBD1 agrees at 7 bases. The CDR3 extends over 13 amino acids. The germline V gene has CDR1 SQVTM and CDR2 ANQGSEA. V was pared by 6 bases and J by 5 bases, with 9 bases of the junction left unmatched. CDR3 sequence reads: CSVELTGVETQYF. In nucleotides, the CDR3 is TGCAGCGTCGAACTTACAGGGGTGGAGACCCAGTACTTC.

This chain joins TRBV10-3 and TRBJ2-1; 7 bases fit TRBD1. V was clipped by 4 bases and J by 8 bases; unmatched bases: 8. The V gene's germline CDR1 is ENHRY and CDR2 SYGVKD. There are 14 residues in the CDR3. The CDR3 DNA follows: TGTGCCATCAGTGGAAGGGGGCCCAGGGATGAGCAGTTCTTC. This encodes CAISGRGPRDEQFF.

This rearrangement joins TRBV2 to TRBJ2-2, with D maybe TRBD1 (8 bases). Germline V gene lookup returns CDR1 SNHLY and CDR2 FYNNEI. The germline V and J ends were trimmed by 5 bases and 3 bases, with 13 bases remaining between them. The length of the CDR3 is 15 residues. In DNA, the CDR3 is TGTGCCAGCAGTAGACAGGGGAGGGACACCGGGGAGCTGTTTTTT. Its protein is CASSRQGRDTGELFF.

This chain uses TRBV6-5 with TRBJ2-2; a possible D gene is TRBD2 (7 bases). The CDR3 totals 15 residues. V dropped 5 bases and J dropped 8 bases, with 18 bases sitting between them. CDR1 is MNHEY and CDR2 is SVGAGI in the germline V gene. CDR3 sequence: CASSREGGRGGELFF. The CDR3 DNA is TGTGCCAGCAGTCGTGAGGGGGGGAGGGGAGGGGAGCTGTTTTTT.

The rearrangement uses TRBV6-1 and TRBJ2-4; a possible D gene is TRBD1 (5 bases). Trimming took off 0 bases at V and 2 bases at J, with 17 bases between the two ends. The CDR3 runs 18 residues. Looked up from germline, CDR1 is MNHNS and CDR2 is SASEGT. The CDR3 loop reads CASSEAPRESGSKNIQYF. CDR3 sequence (DNA): TGTGCCAGCAGTGAAGCCCCCAGGGAATCGGGTTCCAAAAACATTCAGTACTTC.

The chain combines TRBV18 with TRBJ1-2; D may be TRBD1 (6 bases). CDR3 length equals 15 residues. The V and J ends lost 6 bases and 2 bases respectively, with 16 bases between them. From germline, CDR1 is KGHSH and CDR2 LQKENI. This chain's CDR3 is CASSMGGGGNYGYTF. CDR3 sequence (DNA): TGTGCCAGCTCGATGGGCGGGGGCGGAAACTATGGCTACACCTTC.

The chain recombines TRBV30 with TRBJ1-2, with 8 bases aligning to TRBD1. Losses at the gene ends were 3 bases for V and 7 bases for J; bases not matched to a gene: 10. The CDR3 totals 14 residues. CDR1 and CDR2 (germline): GTSNPN, SVGIG (reference sequence). The CDR3 sequence is CAWSSTGGPSGYTF. The CDR3 DNA reads as TGTGCCTGGAGCTCTACAGGGGGACCATCTGGCTACACCTTC.

The chain carries TRBV5-4 and TRBJ2-6; weak D call: TRBD1 (5 bases). The germline CDR1 and CDR2 sequences are SGHNT and YYREEE (reference sequence). The V end was cut by 5 bases, the J end by 0 bases, with 12 bases between. The CDR3 contains 16 residues. The CDR3: CASRPQQDSGANVLTF. CDR3 bases: TGTGCCAGCAGACCTCAACAGGACTCTGGGGCCAACGTCCTGACTTTC.

The chain employs TRBV3-1 (or the pseudogene TRBV3-2) and TRBJ2-3, with 9 bases identical to TRBD2. The CDR3 totals 15 residues. Germline CDR1 and CDR2: LGHDT and YNNKEL (reference sequence). The V and J ends lost 4 bases and 4 bases, in that order; junction bases with no gene match: 6. CDR3 sequence reads: CASSPRGGASDTQYF. CDR3 sequence (DNA): TGTGCCAGCAGCCCACGCGGGGGGGCCTCAGATACGCAGTATTTT.

The chain recombines TRBV5-1 with TRBJ2-5, with 13 bases matching TRBD2. Germline V lookup: CDR1 SGHRS, CDR2 YFSETQ. With V trimmed by 1 base and J by 2 bases, 2 bases remained unmatched. This CDR3 comprises 16 residues. This chain's CDR3 is CASSLPTSGGQETQYF. As DNA, the CDR3 is TGCGCCAGCAGCTTGCCGACTAGCGGGGGGCAAGAGACCCAGTACTTC.

In DNA, the CDR3 is TGTGCCAGCAGTTTGAACAGACGAACCGGGGAGCTGTTTTTT. Amino acid sequence: CASSLNRRTGELFF. The V and J genes are TRBV28 and TRBJ2-2; D unresolved. In germline, CDR1 is MDHEN, CDR2 SYDVKM. The CDR3 spans 14 residues. The V end lost 3 bases, the J end lost 5 bases, and 10 bases lay between the germline ends.

The gene calls are TRBV27 and TRBJ1-1; tentatively, D is TRBD1 (5 bases). Per the germline V gene, CDR1 is MNHEY and CDR2 is SMNVEV (reference sequence). This CDR3 is 16 amino acids long. Trimming left V 6 bases short and J 1 base short, with 18 bases between. This CDR3 reads CASSPLLGEGNTEAFF. The CDR3 bases are TGTGCCAGCAGCCCCCTCTTGGGGGAGGGGAACACTGAAGCTTTCTTT.

The gene calls are TRBV5-5 and TRBJ1-4, with 7 bases aligning to TRBD1. This CDR3 has 14 residues. J was trimmed by 6 bases and V by 6 bases; bases with no gene match: 8. CDR1 and CDR2 from the germline V gene are SGHKS and YYEKEE (reference sequence). The CDR3 DNA reads TGTGCCAGCAAGCCCCTAGGGGGCGATGAAAAACTGTTTTTT. It encodes CASKPLGGDEKLFF.

The CDR3 nucleotides are TGTGCCAGCAGTGTAAGCGGGGGCCTCACAGATACGCAGTATTTT. Its translation: CASSVSGGLTDTQYF. The chain combines TRBV9 with TRBJ2-3, with TRBD2 identical over 8 bases. The CDR3 is 15 residues long. The ends lost 5 bases at V and 2 bases at J; junction bases unmatched: 7. Germline CDR1 reads SGDLS; CDR2 reads YYNGEE.

The CDR3 region is CASSPVDRLNTEAFF. CDR3 sequence (DNA): TGTGCCAGCAGCCCTGTCGACAGATTGAACACTGAAGCTTTCTTT. This chain uses TRBV9 with TRBJ1-1, with D perhaps TRBD1 (5 bases). V lost 4 bases to trimming and J lost 0 bases, with 13 bases between them. The V gene's germline CDR1 is SGDLS and CDR2 YYNGEE. The CDR3 loop spans 15 amino acids.

This chain joins TRBV5-4 and TRBJ2-7; D is perhaps TRBD1 (6 bases). V lost 7 bases, J lost 0 bases, and 14 bases lay in between. Germline CDR1 reads SGHNT; CDR2 reads YYREEE (reference sequence). This CDR3 is 14 amino acids long. The CDR3 sequence is CASGRDKSSYEQYF. In DNA, the CDR3 is TGTGCCAGCGGCCGGGACAAAAGCTCCTACGAGCAGTACTTC.

V and J are TRBV5-4 and TRBJ2-2; D gene ambiguous. Trimming shortened V by 0 bases and J by 6 bases, and 15 bases separated the two germline ends. The CDR3 covers 16 residues. Looked up from germline, CDR1 is SGHNT and CDR2 is YYREEE (reference sequence). The CDR3 protein is CASSLDPRSTPGELFF. The DNA for the CDR3 is TGTGCCAGCAGCTTGGATCCTAGATCGACTCCCGGGGAGCTGTTTTTT.

The V gene is TRBV10-3, the J gene TRBJ1-2, with 8 bases fitting TRBD1. V shed 3 bases, J shed 4 bases, and the junction held 7 bases outside the gene matches. The CDR3 has 15 amino acids. The V gene's germline CDR1 is ENHRY and CDR2 SYGVKD. The CDR3 loop reads CAISDPPGGAYGYTF. The DNA for the CDR3 is TGTGCCATCAGTGACCCGCCAGGGGGCGCCTATGGCTACACCTTC.

The CDR3 nucleotides are TGTGCCAGCAGCCCAATGGGGTCAGGGCCGAATCAGCCCCAGCATTTT. Its protein product is CASSPMGSGPNQPQHF. The gene calls are TRBV7-2 and TRBJ1-5, with D maybe TRBD1 (5 bases). With 5 bases removed from V and 4 bases from J, the gap between germline ends came to 18 bases. The length of the CDR3 is 16 residues. CDR1 is SGHTA, CDR2 FQGNSA, per germline.

The CDR3 region is CSVAGGSYGYTF. The DNA of the CDR3 is TGCAGCGTCGCCGGGGGTAGCTATGGCTACACCTTC. V is TRBV29-1 and J is TRBJ1-2, with D perhaps matching TRBD1 (5 bases). The V gene lost 6 bases and the J gene lost 4 bases, with 12 bases spanning the gap. CDR1 is SQVTM, CDR2 ANQGSEA, per germline. The CDR3 spans 12 residues.

V is TRBV30 and J is TRBJ2-1; D gene uncertain. The germline V and J ends were trimmed by 0 bases and 5 bases, with 14 bases remaining between them. Per the germline V gene, CDR1 is GTSNPN and CDR2 is SVGIG (reference sequence). The CDR3 totals 15 residues. CDR3: CAWSVSRLRNNEQFF. CDR3 sequence (DNA): TGTGCCTGGAGTGTGTCACGCTTGAGAAACAATGAGCAGTTCTTC. The full variable domain, with the rest looked up from reference TRBV30 and TRBJ2-1, is SQTIHQWPATLVQPVGSPLSLECTVEGTSNPNLYWYRQAAGRGLQLLFYSVGIGQISSEVPQNLSASRPQDRQFILSSKKLLLSDSGFYLCAWSVSRLRNNEQFFGPGTRLTVL.

The chain carries TRBV4-2 and TRBJ2-1, with a tentative D call TRBD2 (6 bases). Looked up from germline, CDR1 is LGHNA and CDR2 is YNFKEQ. The CDR3 length is 16 residues. Trimming took off 0 bases at V and 0 bases at J, with 9 bases between the two ends. CDR3 in DNA: TGTGCCAGCAGCCAAGAGGAGGGGTACTCCTACAATGAGCAGTTCTTC. As protein: CASSQEEGYSYNEQFF.

The chain joins TRBV6-5 to TRBJ1-1; D call uncertain. With 1 base removed from V and 7 bases from J, the gap between germline ends came to 10 bases. The V gene's germline CDR1 is MNHEY and CDR2 SVGAGI. This CDR3 has 13 residues. CDR3: CASSYLPFGEAFF. CDR3 nucleotide sequence: TGTGCCAGCAGTTACTTACCGTTCGGTGAAGCTTTCTTT.